The TCR beta chain described here comes from a study of CD8 T cells in ankylosing spondylitis. The CDR3 has 12 amino acids. Germline lookup yields CDR1 MGHRA and CDR2 YSYEKL. The germline V and J ends were trimmed by 6 bases and 7 bases, with 7 bases remaining between them. Study results and limitations: Characteristic of ankylosing spondylitis blood, it appeared, was a TCR beta motif comprising roughly 8 highly homologous variants.

TCRdb recomputed calls from the 5' RACE reads with MiXCR, one row per CDR3 protein. The sample holds about 440,000 distinct CDR3 sequences, about a sixth seen once. A note on this clonotype: Its specificity is unknown.

This chain joins TRBV4-1 and TRBJ1-6; D unclear. The sequence derives from a male donor with ankylosing spondylitis. Sequences were obtained from blood, either unsorted or a sorted T cell fraction (not recorded which). The CDR3 DNA sequence: TGCGCCAGCAGATCCCCAAATTCACCCCTCCACTTT. Translation gives CASRSPNSPLHF.